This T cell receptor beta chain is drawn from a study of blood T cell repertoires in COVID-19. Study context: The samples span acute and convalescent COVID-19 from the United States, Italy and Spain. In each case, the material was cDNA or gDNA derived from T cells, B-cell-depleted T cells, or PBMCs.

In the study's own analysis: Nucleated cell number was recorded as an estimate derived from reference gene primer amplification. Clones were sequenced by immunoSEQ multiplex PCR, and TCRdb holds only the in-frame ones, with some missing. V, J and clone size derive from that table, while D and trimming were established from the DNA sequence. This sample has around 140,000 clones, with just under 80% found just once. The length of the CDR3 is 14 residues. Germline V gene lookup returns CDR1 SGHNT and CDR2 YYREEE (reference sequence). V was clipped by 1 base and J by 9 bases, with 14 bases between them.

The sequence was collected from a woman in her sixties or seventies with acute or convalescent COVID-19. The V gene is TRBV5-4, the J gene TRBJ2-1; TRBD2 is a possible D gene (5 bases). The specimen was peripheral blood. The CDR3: CASSLWISVAEQFF. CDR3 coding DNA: TGTGCCAGCAGCTTGTGGATTAGCGTTGCTGAGCAGTTCTTC.